This record covers a single T cell receptor (beta chain). This clone showed up just a few times. Its antigen specificity is not known. No base quality information exists; no much larger clone differs at one position. The sample is drawn from a study of cytomegalovirus exposure and HLA in healthy donors listed by TCRdb under 2017. Study-wide context: In an earlier analysis of approximately 500 of the donors, 250 to 300 Gb of sequence data and approximately 100 million unique TCR beta sequences from some 170 million T cells were reported. About 300 gigabases of sequencing data and roughly 90 million unique TCR sequences were included in an early release covering over 600 HLA-typed donors. Of the roughly 400 genotyped donors, 65% to 90% fell in the genetic ancestry cluster associated with self-reported Caucasian donors. The aim of the study was to test whether cataloging public T cell receptors could identify signatures of past pathogen exposure. The T cell repertoires of roughly 660 subjects were profiled by immunosequencing and related to cytomegalovirus serostatus. Besides the first cohort of around 670 subjects, a separate validation cohort made up of some 110 different subjects was used. To predict cytomegalovirus infection status, the study combined high-throughput TCR immunosequencing, statistical association of individual TCRs with disease status, and machine learning. A later analysis re-examined previously published TCR beta repertoires from 600 to 700 donors and added high-resolution HLA genotyping to investigate patterns of TCR occurrence. The later analysis used no new phenotypic data to find candidate immune exposures, relying instead on TCR beta sequences and their occurrence across donors. An earlier analysis of fewer than 700 of the donors applied high-throughput TCR beta sequencing to assess whether each TCR beta V gene segment acted as functional or pseudogenic. Donor age, sex, ethnicity and CMV serostatus were collected together with the repertoire data. A later genetic analysis took genome-wide SNP genotypes for about 55% of the 666 donors and used that subset as a discovery cohort. All discovery cohort repertoires had been generated on a single sequencing platform. Both class I and class II loci were covered by HLA typing, at four-digit resolution. Typing coverage differed by locus: A, B, C, DRB1 and DQB1 were typed in about 629-630 donors, DQA1 in 500 to 550, DPA1 in approximately 610, and DPB1 in just under 490. Four to six DR-DQ haplotypes were handled as single units for association and clustering, since linkage in the cohort was strong. Among about 410 genotyped donors of the cohort, an average of roughly 230,000 unique TCR beta nucleotide sequences was sequenced per donor, of which roughly 18% were non-productive.

The cohort comprised around 690 healthy bone marrow donors. At the time of sampling, all cohort members were nominally healthy, though unrecorded immune exposures were likely present. The donor tested CMV seronegative and was one of the 352 seronegative cohort members. Every donor gave a peripheral blood sample, and the peripheral blood mononuclear cells from that sample were used for TCR beta sequencing. Genomic DNA extraction from the blood cell samples was performed with the Qiagen DNeasy Blood Extraction Kit. The library was prepared using the immunoSEQ multiplex PCR assay. For the multiplex PCR, a mixture combining 60 forward primers for TCR Vbeta segments and 13 reverse primers for TCR Jbeta segments was used. Amplification of the CDR3 region of rearranged TCR beta genes was performed with a multiplex PCR assay on genomic DNA. The amplified TCR beta libraries were sequenced on the Illumina HiSeq System as 87-base-pair reads. From the authors' description of their analysis: Across the 640 or so repertoires, a later analysis counted roughly 84 million unique TCR beta chains, approximately 12 million of which were shared by at least two donors. Raw reads were error-corrected and collapsed into unique sequences with a nearest-neighbor algorithm that merged closely related sequences to remove PCR and sequencing errors. Alignment of CDR3 sequences to IMGT reference sequences was used to assign V, D and J gene segments. For a sequence to be retained, a match of at least six nucleotides was required to both a V gene segment and a J gene segment. A rearrangement was called productive if the CDR3 had no stop codons and remained in frame with V and J, and every other rearrangement was called non-productive. CDR3 was defined by IMGT convention, running from the second conserved V-encoded cysteine to the conserved J-encoded phenylalanine. The earlier analysis of 500 to 650 of the donors excluded any sequence lacking an unambiguous match to a single V gene segment. An earlier analysis of a few hundred of the donors called V segments functional above 56.7% productive rearrangements and segregating when the between-donor standard deviation exceeded 5%. A statistical classification framework was built to diagnose cytomegalovirus status from the catalog of TCR beta chain sequences. A later analysis assigned V and J genes by comparing TCR nucleotide sequences with IMGT/GENE-DB human TR gene sequences. Using the TCRdist pipeline, a later analysis assigned CDR3 sequences along with most-parsimonious VDJ recombination scenarios. In a later analysis, each TCR beta chain was defined by its CDR3 amino acid sequence together with its V-gene family, and reads lacking a unique V-gene family were excluded. As a way to deal with suspected cross-contamination and a sequencing artifact, a later analysis dropped roughly 620 nucleotide sequences that were highly shared and had low generation probability. In a later analysis, a clonal expansion index for each public chain was calculated from normalized within-repertoire ranks of inferred template counts. In a later analysis, generation probabilities were computed using a VDJ recombination model fitted to out-of-frame rearrangements, and the results were checked against IGoR. A later analysis scored TCR-TCR, TCR-HLA and TCR-CMV co-occurrence with hypergeometric tests, applying a repertoire-size bias correction to TCR pairs. False discovery rates were estimated in a later analysis by permuting HLA or CMV assignments 20 times. A later analysis grouped co-occurring TCRs with DBSCAN, adding TCRdist sequence similarity when clustering within HLA-allele-positive subsets. Co-occurrence clustering excluded repertoires with fewer than 30,000 or more than 120,000 public chains, plus five with anomalous nucleotide sharing. This is the immuneACCESS table as TCRdb keeps it, with only in-frame sequences that have V and J called. A part of the clones is gone; compared with another copy, unresolved V genes explain less than half, and the rest is unexplained. V and J calls and clone size come straight from that table; D and trimming were deduced from the DNA. The sample includes around 130,000 clones, with 80% to 85% observed a single time. Over 1% of the sample rests with the top ten.

The CDR3, from cysteine to phenylalanine, totals 13 residues. The entry retains the CDR3 DNA only, 39 bases that are in frame from base 1. CDR1 and CDR2, per the germline V gene, are SGHRS and YFSETQ. V lost 4 bases and J lost 4 bases; the stretch between them is 8 bases long. What the work shows at the level of the full study, not this receptor alone: A later analysis found that HLA-associated TCR beta chains were more clonally expanded and had lower generation probabilities than equally common non-associated chains. A later genetic analysis associated a missense DCLRE1C variant with V-gene and J-gene trimming of TCR beta chains, and an independent cohort replicated the association. In an earlier analysis of some 640 of the donors, most TCR beta V segments were observed in productive rearrangements about 90% or about 30% of the time, broadly matching IMGT annotations. Only TCR beta chains were sequenced in this cohort, and the absence of alpha or paired-chain data limited detectable features. CMV serostatus was the only immune exposure information available for the cohort. Cytomegalovirus status was reported to be diagnosed by the classifier with high specificity and sensitivity in both the original and validation cohorts. A further reported finding was that TCR beta sequences accurately predicted the HLA-A and HLA-B alleles for most subjects in the first cohort. In vitro tests confirmed that a few of the cytomegalovirus-associated TCR beta chains recognize cytomegalovirus antigens. A group of highly shared sequence variants was considered likely to be a technical artifact of the sequencing pipeline. HLA typing was unavailable for some donors at each locus, so association tests used only the typed subset. In a later analysis, TCR association rates were found to vary across HLA loci, with the most associated TCRs seen for DRB1 alleles and the fewest for HLA-C alleles. Assigning TCR associations to individual alleles was difficult when HLA alleles, especially DR and DQ, strongly co-occurred. The authors suggested that the approach could potentially be generalized to other disease states and immunological phenotypes. The study gave a list of about 170 TCR beta chains associated with cytomegalovirus. Most CMV-associated TCR beta chains appeared to be HLA-restricted in a later analysis, and the HLA associations seemed to be driven largely by CMV exposure. Linkage disequilibrium might explain the correlated functional status among segregating V segments, but an unknown experimental factor could not be excluded. Across donors, most TCR sequences were observed very rarely, whereas some public TCRs were present in many individuals. A later analysis reported that several top co-occurrence clusters appeared linked to parvovirus B19, influenza, CMV and Epstein-Barr virus. The earlier analysis of approximately 590 of the donors excluded approximately 15 rarely observed V segments, including chromosome 9 orphons, because counts were too low. Presence/absence analyses assumed roughly uniform sequencing depth across donors, an assumption that may not hold. The 87-base-pair reads could not distinguish some IMGT-functional V segments, including TRBV6-2 and TRBV6-3, so those segments were excluded. Compared with the approximately 720-donor mean, donors in an Asian-associated ancestry cluster had fewer N-insertions in productive TCRs, according to a later genetic analysis. In a later analysis, 16,951 TCR beta sequences were associated with specific HLA alleles at a false discovery rate of 0.05.

This chain is built from TRBV5-1 and TRBJ1-4; no D segment can be confidently identified. The clonotype was recovered from a boy between 5 and 17 years old in good health and CMV-seronegative. Sequenced sample: PBMCs. Here the CDR3 is given as CASSNGINEKLFF. Read as DNA, the sequence is TGCGCCAGCAGCAACGGGATTAATGAAAAACTGTTTTTT.